The rows below give T cell receptor beta chains drawn from one sample of a study of identical twins. Via MiXCR, TCRdb re-called the 5' RACE reads, giving one row per CDR3 protein. The table records hundreds of thousands of distinct CDR3 sequences, 8% to 9% of them present only once. Separately, the same data were catalogued under a study of yellow fever vaccine responses in identical twins.

Specimen: memory (CD45RO+) T cells sorted from blood. The receptors shown here come from a woman aged 18-29 years in good health. CDR3s include the opening cysteine and the closing phenylalanine or tryptophan. D genes are given only for firm matches. Clone size is stated in some rows and not others, as once, few, many or a class when expanded.

v_gene	abundance	j_gene	d_gene	CDR3aa	CDR3nt
TRBV3-1	few	TRBJ1-2	-	CASSHRDAGHGYGYTF	TGTGCCAGCAGCCACCGGGACGCCGGGCATGGCTATGGCTACACCTTC
TRBV28	few	TRBJ2-5	-	CASAVQVGETQYF	TGTGCCAGCGCGGTCCAGGTCGGGGAGACCCAGTACTTC
TRBV20-1	-	TRBJ1-1	TRBD1	CSARDPTQGANTEAFF	TGCAGTGCTAGAGACCCCACGCAGGGGGCGAACACTGAAGCTTTCTTT
TRBV2	-	TRBJ1-2	TRBD1	CASRGQGTLYGYTF	TGTGCCAGCAGGGGACAGGGGACCCTCTATGGCTACACCTTC
TRBV11-2	-	TRBJ2-3	TRBD1	CASSTGQARDTQYF	TGTGCCAGCAGCACCGGACAGGCGAGAGATACGCAGTATTTT
TRBV25-1	few	TRBJ2-4	-	CASSDRGTAKNIQYF	TGTGCCAGCAGTGACCGGGGAACAGCCAAAAACATTCAGTACTTC
TRBV3-1	many	TRBJ2-2	-	CASSQGLSSLNPGELFF	TGTGCCAGCAGCCAAGGCTTGAGCAGTCTGAACCCCGGGGAGCTGTTTTTT
TRBV12-3/TRBV12-4	few	TRBJ2-5	TRBD1	CASSGDRGPETQYF	TGTGCCAGCAGTGGCGACAGGGGGCCCGAGACCCAGTACTTC
TRBV27	-	TRBJ2-1	-	CASSLMRTNNEQFF	TGTGCCAGCAGTTTAATGAGGACTAACAATGAGCAGTTCTTC
TRBV5-1	-	TRBJ1-1	TRBD1	CASSQTGTGNTEAFF	TGCGCCAGCAGCCAGACAGGGACGGGGAACACTGAAGCTTTCTTT
TRBV20-1	many	TRBJ1-2	-	CSAKQINYGYTF	TGCAGTGCTAAGCAAATTAACTATGGCTACACCTTC
TRBV20-1	few	TRBJ2-5	-	CSARDRNLRETQYF	TGCAGTGCTAGAGATCGTAACCTGAGGGAGACCCAGTACTTC
TRBV5-1	many	TRBJ2-7	TRBD1	CASSLGDRISYEQYF	TGCGCCAGCAGCTTGGGGGACAGAATTTCCTACGAGCAGTACTTC
TRBV27	-	TRBJ2-2	TRBD2	CASIGLAGNPNTGELFF	TGTGCCAGCATCGGACTAGCGGGGAACCCGAACACCGGGGAGCTGTTTTTT
TRBV18	-	TRBJ2-7	-	CASSPGAVKGYEQYF	TGTGCCAGCTCACCAGGGGCTGTCAAAGGATACGAGCAGTACTTC
TRBV7-8	many	TRBJ2-5	TRBD2	CASSLASGGVDQETQYF	TGTGCCAGCAGCTTAGCTAGCGGGGGCGTGGACCAAGAGACCCAGTACTTC
TRBV5-1	many	TRBJ2-2	-	CASSLAGPGTGELFF	TGCGCCAGCAGCTTGGCCGGGCCGGGCACCGGGGAGCTGTTTTTT
TRBV28	once	TRBJ2-3	-	CASSSGTHTDTQYF	TGTGCCAGCAGTTCCGGGACTCACACAGATACGCAGTATTTT
TRBV6-4	many	TRBJ1-2	TRBD1	CASSDSPDRAVYGYTF	TGTGCCAGCAGTGACTCCCCCGACAGGGCTGTCTATGGCTACACCTTC
TRBV27	few	TRBJ2-7	TRBD1	CASSSLGQAYEQYF	TGTGCCAGCAGTTCCCTGGGACAGGCCTACGAGCAGTACTTC
TRBV5-1	many	TRBJ2-1	TRBD2	CASSLSPSGSLEQFF	TGCGCCAGCAGCTTGTCCCCTAGCGGGAGCCTTGAGCAGTTCTTC
TRBV29-1	-	TRBJ1-1	TRBD1	CSVHGDSEAFF	TGCAGCGTCCACGGGGACAGTGAAGCTTTCTTT
TRBV6-5	many	TRBJ2-1	-	CASSYSGGLAQFF	TGTGCCAGCAGTTACTCCGGGGGTCTGGCGCAGTTCTTC
TRBV20-1	few	TRBJ1-1	-	CSARARKRGGAMAQAFF	TGCAGTGCTAGAGCCCGGAAAAGGGGGGGCGCAATGGCTCAAGCTTTCTTT
TRBV5-1	many	TRBJ1-2	-	CASSLVLGAAIYGYTF	TGCGCCAGCAGCTTGGTACTTGGGGCAGCCATCTATGGCTACACCTTC
TRBV4-2	few	TRBJ2-1	-	CASSQEGTTQIF	TGTGCCAGCAGCCAAGAGGGAACGACTCAAATCTTC
TRBV3-1	-	TRBJ2-1	TRBD2	CASSQRELLDNEQFF	TGTGCCAGCAGCCAGCGGGAGCTCCTGGACAATGAGCAGTTCTTC
TRBV18	few	TRBJ2-1	TRBD1	CASSFRTGHNEQFF	TGTGCCAGCTCATTTAGGACAGGGCACAATGAGCAGTTCTTC
TRBV5-1	few	TRBJ1-3	-	CASSLDRADGNTIYF	TGCGCCAGCAGCTTGGACAGGGCTGACGGAAACACCATATATTTT
TRBV5-1	-	TRBJ2-5	TRBD1	CASSTRTGRARETQYF	TGCGCCAGCAGCACACGGACAGGTCGCGCGCGCGAGACCCAGTACTTC
TRBV6-1	-	TRBJ2-3	TRBD2	CASSEWTSGFTDTQYF	TGTGCCAGCAGTGAATGGACTAGCGGGTTCACAGATACGCAGTATTTT
TRBV11-2	few	TRBJ1-2	-	CASSKGTLVEDGYTF	TGTGCCAGCAGCAAGGGCACACTCGTTGAGGATGGCTACACCTTC
TRBV6-1	few	TRBJ1-2	TRBD1	CASRSGTGYYGYTF	TGTGCCAGCAGATCCGGGACAGGGTATTACGGCTACACCTTC
TRBV5-6	few	TRBJ2-2	TRBD2	CASSLGGGAPYGELFF	TGTGCCAGCAGCTTGGGCGGGGGGGCCCCGTACGGGGAGCTGTTTTTT
TRBV19	many	TRBJ2-2	TRBD2	CASSRTSGNTGELFF	TGTGCCAGTTCCCGGACTAGCGGGAACACCGGGGAGCTGTTTTTT
TRBV28	few	TRBJ1-5	-	CASSLYRYPQPQHF	TGTGCCAGCAGTTTATACAGGTACCCTCAGCCCCAGCATTTT
TRBV12-3/TRBV12-4	-	TRBJ2-2	-	CASSQLAAGDLFF	TGTGCCAGCAGCCAACTAGCAGCCGGGGACCTGTTTTTT
TRBV25-1	many	TRBJ1-2	-	CASSDHSQSGYTF	TGTGCCAGCAGTGATCACAGCCAAAGTGGCTACACCTTC
TRBV28	-	TRBJ2-2	-	CASSPTSLNTGELFF	TGTGCCAGCAGTCCAACCTCTCTGAACACCGGGGAGCTGTTTTTT
TRBV28	few	TRBJ2-6	TRBD2	CASRSGALGANVLTF	TGTGCCAGCAGAAGCGGGGCTTTGGGGGCCAACGTCCTGACTTTC
TRBV12-3/TRBV12-4	many	TRBJ2-1	-	CASRNIGAGGQFF	TGTGCCAGCAGAAACATAGGGGCTGGGGGGCAGTTCTTC
TRBV2	many	TRBJ2-3	TRBD2	CASSGLATTDTQYF	TGTGCCAGCAGCGGACTAGCGACGACAGATACGCAGTATTTT
TRBV20-1	few	TRBJ2-1	-	CSASPSSSYNEQFF	TGCAGTGCTAGTCCTAGCAGCTCCTACAATGAGCAGTTCTTC
TRBV4-1	many	TRBJ2-6	-	CASSQDPPGVSGANVLTF	TGCGCCAGCAGCCAAGATCCCCCCGGGGTCTCTGGGGCCAACGTCCTGACTTTC
TRBV2	-	TRBJ2-1	TRBD2	CASMGREILYNEQFF	TGTGCCAGCATGGGGCGGGAGATACTGTACAATGAGCAGTTCTTC
TRBV5-1	-	TRBJ2-3	-	CASSLLGAGQGTDTQYF	TGCGCCAGCAGCTTGTTGGGGGCTGGGCAGGGCACAGATACGCAGTATTTT
TRBV19	few	TRBJ1-5	-	CASKSRNSNQPQHF	TGTGCCAGTAAGTCCAGAAATAGCAATCAGCCCCAGCATTTT